The next 6 T cell receptor beta chains were all read from a single sample in a study of tumor-infiltrating lymphocytes in primary liver carcinoma. Total RNA (approximately 450 ng) served as template for TCR beta cDNA synthesis primed by a constant-region primer. Nested multiplex PCR, run for three rounds with slightly modified ARM-PCR, yielded TCR beta libraries. PCR rounds one and two used TRBV1-TRBV30 forward primers with a C-beta reverse primer for 10 cycles each. MiXCR, applied by TCRdb to the multiplex PCR reads, yields one record per CDR3 protein. The sample shows approximately 190,000 distinct CDR3 sequences, roughly 80% of them seen only once. Co-extraction of both nucleic acids (RNA and DNA) used roughly 20-34 mg of unsorted bulk tissue. The sample consisted of tumor tissue from primary liver carcinoma. The receptor source for this set is a man aged 40-49 years with primary liver carcinoma and hepatitis B virus infection.

This clonotype has just one count. This chain connects TRBV6-1 to TRBJ2-5; 10 nucleotides align to TRBD2. Germline V gene data show CDR1 as MNHNS and CDR2 as SASEGT. The CDR3 consists of 17 residues. Trimming at V came to 9 bases and at J to 8 bases, leaving 21 bases not matched to a gene. For the CDR3, the DNA is TGTGCCAGGGCCTTAGCGGGAGGCCCGATGGACCACGTCACCCAGTACTTC. It specifies CARALAGGPMDHVTQYF.

The chain combines TRBV6-6 with TRBJ2-1; 12 nucleotides match TRBD2. The germline V gene has CDR1 MNHNY and CDR2 SVGAGI (reference sequence). This CDR3 contains 13 residues. Trimming removed 11 bases from V and 7 bases from J; junction bases left unmatched: 6. The CDR3 region is CAGGLAGMNEQFF. DNA of the CDR3: TGTGCCGGCGGACTAGCGGGGATGAATGAGCAGTTCTTC.

For this clonotype: A read error is possible here, since a much larger clone lies one base away. The CDR3 end shows no conserved phenylalanine or tryptophan, and so a read error is likely. V gene TRBV7-9 combines with J gene TRBJ2-3, with D possibly called TRBD1 or TRBD2 (6 bases each). From germline, CDR1 is SEHNR and CDR2 FQNEAQ (reference sequence). Trimming pared 5 bases from V and 4 bases from J, leaving 16 bases between. CDR3 length: 15 residues. Here the CDR3 DNA reads TGTGCCAGCAGCCTGTCTGGGGGGCAGGCAGATACGCAGTATTCT. Its translation: CASSLSGGQADTQYS.

Notes on this clonotype: At one boundary the junction diverges from the germline segment, which might be a read error. V gene TRBV5-5 combines with J gene TRBJ1-3, with D possibly matching TRBD1 (5 bases). The CDR3 runs to 17 residues. The V gene's germline CDR1 is SGHKS and CDR2 YYEKEE (reference sequence). This CDR3 reads CVSSAGTHLFYGNTIYF. The CDR3 DNA reads TGTGTCAGCAGCGCCGGGACGCATCTCTTTTATGGAAACACCATATATTTT.

For this clonotype: Because the CDR3 is missing its conserved closing phenylalanine or tryptophan, this is likely a read error. V gene TRBV11-3 combines with J gene TRBJ2-1; a weak D match, TRBD2 (5 bases). Trimming took 2 bases from V and 8 from J, leaving 13 bases between them. CDR1 SGHNT and CDR2 YENEEA come from the germline V gene. The CDR3 covers 14 residues. This CDR3 is CASSLTSNIDEQFY. DNA of the CDR3: TGTGCCAGCAGCTTAACTAGTAATATCGATGAGCAGTTCTAC.

The chain joins TRBV29-1 to TRBJ1-1; tentatively, D is TRBD1 (5 bases). Germline assignment: CDR1 SQVTM and CDR2 ANQGSEA. CDR3 length: 15 residues. Trimming stripped 3 bases from V and 5 bases from J, with 19 bases between. The CDR3 reads CSVDWGWEMRTEAFF. CDR3 nucleotide sequence: TGCAGCGTTGACTGGGGGTGGGAGATGAGGACTGAAGCTTTCTTT.